A selection of T cell receptor beta chains follows, all from one sample in a study of tumor-infiltrating lymphocytes in localized non-small cell lung cancer. Method: immunoSEQ multiplex PCR; TCRdb's copy keeps in-frame clones and lacks some. The data contain tens of thousands of clones, just under 75% of them singletons. Specimen: lung tumor tissue. These receptor sequences come from a human donor with non-small cell lung cancer. The CDR3 runs from the conserved cysteine through the conserved F or W. A D gene is named only where the DNA matches it firmly. Clone size is stated in some rows and not others, as once, few, many or a class when expanded.

J: TRBJ2-1
D: -
V: TRBV7-2
size: -
CDR3: CASSKDYNNEQFF
DNA: TGTGCCAGCAGCAAGGACTACAACAATGAGCAGTTCTTC

J: TRBJ2-3
D: -
V: TRBV10-2
size: -
CDR3: CASASDTQYF
DNA: TGCGCCAGCGCATCAGATACGCAGTATTTT

J: TRBJ1-2
D: -
V: TRBV25-1
size: -
CDR3: CASSEYGVTHGYTF
DNA: TGTGCCAGCAGTGAATATGGGGTGACCCACGGCTACACCTTC

J: TRBJ1-6
D: -
V: TRBV7-8
size: -
CDR3: CASSLRPQQIYNSPLHF
DNA: TGTGCCAGCAGCCTTAGGCCCCAACAGATCTATAATTCACCCCTCCACTTT

J: TRBJ1-2
D: -
V: TRBV29-1
size: few
CDR3: CSVPGLHGYTF
DNA: TGCAGCGTTCCGGGACTCCATGGCTACACCTTC

J: TRBJ2-5
D: -
V: TRBV5-5
size: -
CDR3: CASSRSPIQETQYF
DNA: TGTGCCAGCAGCCGTAGCCCTATACAAGAGACCCAGTACTTC

J: TRBJ2-2
D: -
V: TRBV11-2
size: -
CDR3: CASSSPRQGGDTGELFF
DNA: TGTGCCAGCAGCTCCCCTCGACAGGGAGGGGACACCGGGGAGCTGTTTTTT

J: TRBJ1-1
D: TRBD1
V: TRBV7-9
size: few
CDR3: CASSPQTGGTEAFF
DNA: TGTGCCAGCAGCCCCCAGACAGGGGGTACTGAAGCTTTCTTT

J: TRBJ1-5
D: -
V: TRBV5-6
size: -
CDR3: CASTQGRGNQPQHF
DNA: TGTGCCAGCACGCAGGGCCGCGGCAATCAGCCCCAGCATTTT

J: TRBJ2-2
D: -
V: TRBV9
size: -
CDR3: CASSERQANTGELFF
DNA: TGTGCCAGCAGCGAAAGACAGGCGAACACCGGGGAGCTGTTTTTT

J: TRBJ1-2
D: -
V: TRBV7-9
size: -
CDR3: CASSSATRVVGYTF
DNA: TGTGCCAGCAGCTCAGCAACCCGGGTAGTAGGCTACACCTTC

J: TRBJ1-1
D: -
V: TRBV10-3
size: -
CDR3: CAISESGTNTEAFF
DNA: TGTGCCATCAGTGAGTCCGGGACGAACACTGAAGCTTTCTTT

J: TRBJ2-1
D: TRBD2
V: TRBV7-2
size: -
CDR3: CASSLAGANYNEQFF
DNA: TGTGCCAGCAGTCTAGCGGGGGCCAACTACAATGAGCAGTTCTTC

J: TRBJ2-3
D: TRBD2
V: TRBV5-6
size: few
CDR3: CASSTPGLAGGSTDTQYF
DNA: TGTGCCAGCAGTACCCCGGGACTAGCGGGGGGATCCACAGATACGCAGTATTTT

J: TRBJ1-6
D: -
V: TRBV5-4
size: -
CDR3: CASKRTENSPLHF
DNA: TGTGCCAGCAAACGGACAGAAAATTCACCCCTCCACTTT

J: TRBJ2-1
D: -
V: TRBV6-6
size: -
CDR3: CASSYQGFDEQFF
DNA: TGTGCCAGCAGTTACCAGGGCTTCGATGAGCAGTTCTTC

J: TRBJ1-2
D: TRBD1
V: TRBV7-2
size: -
CDR3: CASSLRGRVYGYTF
DNA: TGTGCCAGCAGCCTCAGGGGGCGCGTCTATGGCTACACCTTC

J: TRBJ1-5
D: -
V: TRBV6-5
size: -
CDR3: CASSYSPIQPQHF
DNA: TGTGCCAGCAGTTACTCGCCCATTCAGCCCCAGCATTTT

J: TRBJ2-7
D: -
V: TRBV7-6
size: few
CDR3: CASSSAAYEQYF
DNA: TGTGCCAGCAGCTCGGCCGCCTACGAGCAGTACTTC

J: TRBJ2-7
D: -
V: TRBV9
size: -
CDR3: CASSLRDQGCEQYF
DNA: TGTGCCAGCAGCCTCCGGGACCAGGGCTGCGAGCAGTACTTC

J: TRBJ1-5
D: TRBD1
V: TRBV28
size: -
CDR3: CASSFPGQGDQPQHF
DNA: TGTGCCAGCAGTTTTCCGGGACAGGGGGATCAGCCCCAGCATTTT

J: TRBJ2-7
D: TRBD2
V: TRBV11-2
size: few
CDR3: CASSPQRLASSEQYF
DNA: TGTGCCAGCAGCCCTCAACGACTAGCGAGCTCGGAGCAGTACTTC

J: TRBJ1-2
D: -
V: TRBV7-9
size: -
CDR3: CASSPNLGVHYGYTF
DNA: TGTGCCAGCAGCCCAAACTTGGGGGTGCACTATGGCTACACCTTC

J: TRBJ2-2
D: TRBD1
V: TRBV4-1
size: -
CDR3: CASSPPDRGRTGELFF
DNA: TGCGCCAGCAGCCCACCCGACAGGGGGCGGACCGGGGAGCTGTTTTTT

J: TRBJ1-1
D: -
V: TRBV27
size: few
CDR3: CASRPTATNTEAFF
DNA: TGTGCCAGCCGACCGACAGCCACGAACACTGAAGCTTTCTTT

J: TRBJ2-7
D: -
V: TRBV7-8
size: few
CDR3: CASSPPAPGWWYEQYF
DNA: TGTGCCAGCAGCCCACCCGCGCCAGGGTGGTGGTACGAGCAGTACTTC

J: TRBJ2-3
D: -
V: TRBV7-2
size: -
CDR3: CASSQQSGGTDTQYF
DNA: TGTGCCAGCAGCCAGCAGAGTGGGGGAACAGATACGCAGTATTTT

J: TRBJ2-3
D: -
V: TRBV10-1
size: -
CDR3: CASSESRVDTQYF
DNA: TGCGCCAGCAGTGAGTCACGGGTCGATACGCAGTATTTT

J: TRBJ2-7
D: -
V: TRBV15
size: -
CDR3: CATSRDLLSYEQYF
DNA: TGTGCCACCAGCAGAGATCTTCTCTCCTACGAGCAGTACTTC

J: TRBJ1-1
D: -
V: TRBV2
size: -
CDR3: CASSGRVTEAFF
DNA: TGTGCCAGCAGTGGCCGGGTCACTGAAGCTTTCTTT

J: TRBJ2-5
D: -
V: TRBV15
size: -
CDR3: CATSNRLGEAETQYF
DNA: TGTGCCACCAGCAATCGGCTGGGGGAAGCAGAGACCCAGTACTTC

J: TRBJ1-6
D: TRBD1
V: TRBV7-2
size: few
CDR3: CASSSGQANSPLHF
DNA: TGTGCCAGCAGCTCGGGACAGGCGAATTCACCCCTCCACTTT

J: TRBJ1-5
D: -
V: TRBV15
size: -
CDR3: CATRGMGSNQPQHF
DNA: TGTGCCACCAGAGGGATGGGGAGCAATCAGCCCCAGCATTTT

J: TRBJ1-4
D: -
V: TRBV6-5
size: -
CDR3: CASSYSYSSSNEKLFF
DNA: TGTGCCAGCAGTTACTCCTACTCGAGCAGTAATGAAAAACTGTTTTTT

J: TRBJ2-2
D: TRBD1
V: TRBV5-1
size: -
CDR3: CASSSGTANTGELFF
DNA: TGCGCCAGCAGCTCGGGGACAGCGAACACCGGGGAGCTGTTTTTT

J: TRBJ2-5
D: TRBD1
V: TRBV10-3
size: -
CDR3: CAISEFYGTGLQETQYF
DNA: TGTGCCATCAGTGAATTTTATGGGACAGGGTTACAAGAGACCCAGTACTTC

J: TRBJ1-1
D: -
V: TRBV7-3
size: few
CDR3: CASSRTVNTEAFF
DNA: TGTGCCAGCAGCAGGACGGTGAACACTGAAGCTTTCTTT

J: TRBJ2-7
D: TRBD2
V: TRBV5-6
size: -
CDR3: CASSFGTSGGPPYEQYF
DNA: TGTGCCAGCAGCTTCGGGACTAGCGGGGGGCCGCCCTACGAGCAGTACTTC

J: TRBJ2-3
D: TRBD2
V: TRBV4-2
size: -
CDR3: CASSQERLAGGSTDTQYF
DNA: TGTGCCAGCAGCCAAGAGAGACTAGCGGGGGGGAGCACAGATACGCAGTATTTT

J: TRBJ1-2
D: TRBD1
V: TRBV30
size: once
CDR3: CAWSGQGSGYTF
DNA: TGTGCCTGGAGTGGACAGGGCAGCGGCTACACCTTC